This T cell receptor beta chain comes out of a study of early T cells in non-severe SARS-CoV-2 infection. On this clonotype itself: The antigen remains unidentified.

Per germline, CDR1 MDHEN and CDR2 SYDVKM. The CDR3 totals 13 residues. The V end lost 6 bases, the J end lost 2 bases, and 10 bases lay between the germline ends. MiXCR, applied by TCRdb to the 5' RACE reads, yields one record per CDR3 protein. The table shows roughly 50,000 distinct CDR3 sequences, with approximately 9.8% occurring only once. Whole-study results and caveats: Matching with VDJdb favored anti-spike CD8 responses (missing private and CD4 specificities).

The source of this sequence is an adult who was a healthcare worker with PCR-confirmed SARS-CoV-2 infection or an uninfected control (not recorded which). The chain is built from TRBV28 and TRBJ2-5; possible D gene TRBD1, 6 bases. The sequenced sample consisted of whole blood. This CDR3 reads CASRSQGQETQYF. CDR3 sequence (DNA): TGTGCCAGCAGGTCCCAGGGGCAAGAGACCCAGTACTTC.